Listed here is a single TCR beta chain. The antigen is undetermined. Germline values: CDR1 GTSNPN, CDR2 SVGIG (reference sequence). V shed 2 bases, J shed 6 bases, and the junction held 6 bases outside the gene matches. This CDR3 contains 15 residues. These data are taken from a study of cytomegalovirus exposure and HLA in healthy donors. The study's findings and limits: Fewer N-insertions than the approximately 700-donor mean were reportedly shown by an Asian-associated ancestry cluster in a later analysis. In vitro checks showed that a few CMV-associated chains really do target CMV antigens. With further analysis later on, most CMV-associated TCR beta chains appeared HLA-restricted.

Both 60 Vbeta primers and 13 Jbeta primers went into the PCR. Only in-frame clones appear in the TCRdb table, and some are missing; sequencing was by immunoSEQ multiplex PCR. The repertoire has approximately 150,000 clones, approximately 80% of them found once; the top ten carry around 5.4%. This chain connects TRBV30 to TRBJ2-3; 12 positions agree with TRBD2. This sequence originates from a young man in good health and CMV-seropositive. The sample taken for sequencing was PBMCs. The CDR3 nucleotides read TGTGCCTGGAGTCGCGGTACTAGCGGGGGGGATACGCAGTATTTT. It encodes CAWSRGTSGGDTQYF.